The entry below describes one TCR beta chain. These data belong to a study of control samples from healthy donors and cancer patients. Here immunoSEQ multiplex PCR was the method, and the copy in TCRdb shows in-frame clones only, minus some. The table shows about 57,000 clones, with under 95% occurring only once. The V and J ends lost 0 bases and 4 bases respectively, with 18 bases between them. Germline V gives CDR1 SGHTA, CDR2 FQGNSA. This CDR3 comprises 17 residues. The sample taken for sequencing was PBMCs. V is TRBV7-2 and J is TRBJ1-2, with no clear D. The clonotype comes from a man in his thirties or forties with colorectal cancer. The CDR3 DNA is TGTGCCAGCAGCTTAGCGCCAGGCCCAGCGACGGGCTATGGCTACACCTTC. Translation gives CASSLAPGPATGYGYTF.